Below, one T cell receptor beta chain is given with its context. The CDR3 is made up of 13 amino acids. Germline CDR1 SQVTM, CDR2 ANQGSEA. V lost 4 bases and J 4 bases, leaving 11 bases between the germline ends. These data come from a study of blood T cell repertoires in COVID-19. Data came from immunoSEQ multiplex PCR; TCRdb stores just in-frame clones and leaves some out. This table has approximately 460,000 clones, about 88% appearing once. The rearrangement joins TRBV29-1 to TRBJ1-3, with TRBD1 as a possible D gene (5 bases). This receptor was taken from a young man with COVID-19, enrolled during active disease. The sequencing input was peripheral blood. CDR3 sequence: CSVAGLGGNTIYF. CDR3 sequence (DNA): TGCAGCGTTGCAGGGTTGGGCGGAAACACCATATATTTT.